This T cell receptor (beta chain) was retrieved from a study of post-analysis software for immune sequencing data. Study-wide background: The disease courses spanned relapsing-remitting, secondary progressive and progressive-relapsing forms of multiple sclerosis.

This clonotype was seen a few times. Antigen: not known. V shed 0 bases and J shed 13 bases, with 12 bases lying between them. Looked up from germline, CDR1 is MNHNS and CDR2 is SASEGT. This CDR3 has 12 amino acids. Findings of the study overall: Multiple sclerosis was associated with a significant reduction in normalized Chao1 diversity relative to controls. Same-batch preparations were strongly co-clustered by F measure. Patients showed TRBV5-6, TRBV5-1 and TRBV20-1 among roughly five TRBV segments more frequent than in controls.

Unique molecular identifiers had been added to the TCR beta cDNA libraries. With roughly 0.95 to 11 million T cells as the source, roughly 500,000 cDNA molecules resulted. TCRdb passed the PCR reads through MiXCR, listing each CDR3 protein once. The sample shows roughly 620,000 distinct CDR3 sequences, 44% of them seen only once. Sequencing was carried out using blood. The genes are TRBV6-1 and TRBJ2-5; D perhaps matches TRBD2 (5 bases). The sequence was collected from a girl under 18 with multiple sclerosis. The CDR3 DNA reads TGTGCCAGCAGTGAAGCCCGGGATTTTTTGTACTTC. This gives the protein CASSEARDFLYF.